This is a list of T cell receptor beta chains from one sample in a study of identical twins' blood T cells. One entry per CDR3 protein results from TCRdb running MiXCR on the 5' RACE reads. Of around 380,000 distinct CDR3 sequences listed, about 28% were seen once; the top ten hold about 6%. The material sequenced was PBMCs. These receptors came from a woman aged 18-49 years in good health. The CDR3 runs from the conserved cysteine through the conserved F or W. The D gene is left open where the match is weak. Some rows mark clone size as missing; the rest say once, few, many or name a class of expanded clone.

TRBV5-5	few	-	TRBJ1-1	CASSLNLGQRNTEAFF	TGTGCCAGCAGCCTCAACCTTGGACAGAGGAACACTGAAGCTTTCTTT
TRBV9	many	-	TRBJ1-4	CASSVAGVGTEKLFF	TGTGCCAGCAGCGTAGCCGGGGTAGGGACTGAAAAACTGTTTTTT
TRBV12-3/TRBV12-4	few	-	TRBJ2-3	CASSFTRGSTDTQYF	TGTGCCAGCAGTTTCACTCGCGGTAGCACAGATACGCAGTATTTT
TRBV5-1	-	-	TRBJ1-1	CASSPAANTEAFF	TGCGCCAGCAGCCCCGCCGCGAACACTGAAGCTTTCTTT
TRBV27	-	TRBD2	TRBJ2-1	CAISSRTSRNNEQFF	TGTGCCATCAGTTCGCGGACTAGCCGGAACAATGAGCAGTTCTTC
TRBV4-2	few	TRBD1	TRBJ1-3	CASSPRDRYLGNTIYF	TGTGCCAGCAGCCCCCGGGACAGATATCTGGGAAACACCATATATTTT
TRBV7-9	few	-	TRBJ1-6	CASSPYGQNTYNSPLHF	TGTGCCAGCAGCCCCTATGGACAGAACACCTATAATTCACCCCTCCACTTT
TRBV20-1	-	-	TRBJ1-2	CSARERRASHYGYTF	TGCAGTGCTAGAGAAAGAAGGGCGTCCCACTATGGCTACACCTTC
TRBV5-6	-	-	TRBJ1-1	CASLRMGATEAFF	TGTGCCAGCCTAAGGATGGGGGCGACTGAAGCTTTCTTT
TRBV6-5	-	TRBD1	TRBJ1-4	CASSYSGTGDEKLFF	TGTGCCAGCAGTTACTCAGGGACAGGGGATGAAAAACTGTTTTTT
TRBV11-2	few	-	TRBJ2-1	CASSLGGFTNEQFF	TGTGCCAGCAGCTTAGGCGGCTTTACGAATGAGCAGTTCTTC
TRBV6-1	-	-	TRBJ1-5	CASSEPPDGGNQPQHF	TGTGCCAGCAGTGAACCTCCGGACGGAGGCAATCAGCCCCAGCATTTT
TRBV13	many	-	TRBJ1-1	CASSLRDTTEAFF	TGTGCCAGCAGCTTAAGGGATACCACTGAAGCTTTCTTT
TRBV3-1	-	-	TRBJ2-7	CASSQEAAGYIYEQYF	TGTGCCAGCAGCCAAGAGGCGGCAGGGTATATTTACGAGCAGTACTTC
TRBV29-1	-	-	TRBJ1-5	CSVEVRYNQPQHF	TGCAGCGTTGAAGTGAGGTACAATCAGCCCCAGCATTTT
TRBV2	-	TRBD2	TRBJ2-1	CASSVPLTSGSYYNEQFF	TGTGCCAGCAGTGTCCCCTTGACTAGCGGGAGTTACTACAATGAGCAGTTCTTC
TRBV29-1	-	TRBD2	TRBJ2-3	CSVGGLREAVDTQYF	TGCAGCGTGGGAGGTCTGCGGGAGGCGGTAGATACGCAGTATTTT
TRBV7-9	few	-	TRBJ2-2	CASSLEISWMAVTGELFF	TGTGCCAGCAGCTTAGAGATATCTTGGATGGCGGTCACCGGGGAGCTGTTTTTT
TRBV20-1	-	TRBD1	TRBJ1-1	CSATSGTDIEAFF	TGCAGTGCTACCTCCGGGACAGATATCGAAGCTTTCTTT
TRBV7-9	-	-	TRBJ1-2	CASSLEGQEESTF	TGTGCCAGCAGCTTAGAGGGACAAGAGGAGTCCACCTTC
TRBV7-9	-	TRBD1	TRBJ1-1	CASSPAQGGNTEAFF	TGTGCCAGCAGCCCCGCTCAGGGGGGGAACACTGAAGCTTTCTTT
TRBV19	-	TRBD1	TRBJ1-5	CVSVGQGLSNQPQHF	TGTGTCAGTGTTGGACAGGGCCTTAGCAATCAGCCCCAGCATTTT
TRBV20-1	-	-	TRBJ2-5	CSANAYTQETQYF	TGCAGTGCTAACGCATACACCCAAGAGACCCAGTACTTC
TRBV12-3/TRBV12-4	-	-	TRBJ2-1	CASSTSFYEQFF	TGTGCCAGCAGTACTAGTTTCTATGAGCAGTTCTTC
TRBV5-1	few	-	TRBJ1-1	CASSLGVAVQTEAFF	TGCGCCAGCAGCTTGGGGGTGGCCGTGCAGACTGAAGCTTTCTTT
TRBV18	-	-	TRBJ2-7	CASSPARNGNYEQYF	TGTGCCAGCTCACCTGCCAGAAATGGGAACTACGAGCAGTACTTC
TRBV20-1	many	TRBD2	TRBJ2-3	CSLASSGRYGDTQYF	TGCAGTCTAGCATCTAGCGGGAGGTATGGGGATACGCAGTATTTT
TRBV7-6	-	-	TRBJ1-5	CASSFETGQPQHF	TGTGCCAGCAGCTTTGAAACAGGGCAGCCCCAGCATTTT
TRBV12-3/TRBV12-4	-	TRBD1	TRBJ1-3	CASSTRQGITGNTIYF	TGTGCCAGCAGTACCAGACAGGGGATTACTGGAAACACCATATATTTT
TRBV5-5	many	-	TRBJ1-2	CASSFDPGQNYGYTF	TGTGCCAGCAGCTTTGACCCTGGGCAGAACTATGGCTACACCTTC
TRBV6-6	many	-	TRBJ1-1	CASSLWGGTEAFF	TGTGCCAGCAGTTTGTGGGGCGGGACTGAAGCTTTCTTT
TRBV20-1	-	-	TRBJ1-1	CSARSGLRGATEAFF	TGCAGTGCTAGAAGCGGTTTGCGGGGAGCGACTGAAGCTTTCTTT
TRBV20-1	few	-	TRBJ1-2	CSARDWEGLGYTF	TGCAGTGCTAGAGATTGGGAAGGTCTTGGCTACACCTTC
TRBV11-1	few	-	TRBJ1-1	CASSKGPLTEAFF	TGTGCCAGCAGTAAGGGGCCGCTAACTGAAGCTTTCTTT
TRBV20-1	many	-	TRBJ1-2	CSARGGNNYGYTF	TGCAGTGCTAGAGGCGGAAACAACTATGGCTACACCTTC
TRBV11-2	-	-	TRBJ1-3	CASSLSQLSGNTIYF	TGTGCCAGCAGCTTATCCCAGCTCTCTGGAAACACCATATATTTT
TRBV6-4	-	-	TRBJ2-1	CASSPTPLSGSYNEQFF	TGTGCCAGCTCCCCTACCCCCCTCTCAGGGTCCTACAATGAGCAGTTCTTC
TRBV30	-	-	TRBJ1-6	CAWSFIGGLHF	TGTGCCTGGAGTTTTATTGGAGGACTCCACTTT
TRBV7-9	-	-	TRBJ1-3	CASRRNRNLGDTIYF	TGTGCCAGCCGGCGGAATCGCAATCTCGGAGACACCATATATTTT
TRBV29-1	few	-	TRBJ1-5	CSVGGGRNQPQHF	TGCAGCGTTGGCGGGGGTCGCAATCAGCCCCAGCATTTT
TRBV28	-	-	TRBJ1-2	CASSLPSYGYTF	TGTGCCAGCAGTTTACCTTCTTATGGCTACACCTTC
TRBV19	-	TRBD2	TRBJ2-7	CASSGLADYDQYF	TGTGCCAGTTCGGGACTAGCCGACTACGATCAGTACTTC
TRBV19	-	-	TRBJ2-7	CASSTAPLTWASSYEQYF	TGTGCCAGTAGTACCGCTCCCCTCACTTGGGCCAGCTCCTACGAGCAGTACTTC
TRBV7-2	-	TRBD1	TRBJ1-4	CASSLRQGEEKLFF	TGTGCCAGCAGCTTAAGACAGGGGGAGGAAAAACTGTTTTTT
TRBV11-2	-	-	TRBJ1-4	CASSYPNSLEISHMSRMKLFF	TGTGCCAGCAGCTACCCTAACAGTCTGGAAATTTCCCATATGTCGAGGATGAAACTGTTTTTT
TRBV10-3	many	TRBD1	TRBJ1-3	CAIRTGDSGNTIYF	TGTGCCATCCGGACAGGGGACTCTGGAAACACCATATATTTT
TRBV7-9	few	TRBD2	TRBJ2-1	CASSLGTSDEQFF	TGTGCCAGCAGCTTGGGGACTAGTGATGAGCAGTTCTTC
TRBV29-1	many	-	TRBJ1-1	CSVNLNTEAFF	TGCAGCGTCAATTTGAACACTGAAGCTTTCTTT
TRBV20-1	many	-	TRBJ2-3	CSARVLSADTQYF	TGCAGTGCTAGAGTCCTATCAGCAGATACGCAGTATTTT
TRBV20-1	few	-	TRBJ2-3	CSATLYNRDTQYF	TGCAGTGCCACTTTATACAACCGAGATACGCAGTATTTT